This T cell receptor beta chain was retrieved from a study of control samples from healthy donors and cancer patients. The germline V and J ends were trimmed by 0 bases and 4 bases, with 10 bases remaining between them. Germline values: CDR1 SGHDT, CDR2 YYEEEE. CDR3 length equals 14 residues. The assay was immunoSEQ multiplex PCR, and TCRdb's table has in-frame clones only and misses some. Among tens of thousands of clones listed, 87% were seen once. The source material was blood. The receptor's source is a woman aged 45 to 65 in good health. The chain combines TRBV5-6 with TRBJ1-2; D unresolved. In DNA, the CDR3 is TGTGCCAGCAGCTTGGACGGGCGCCCCTATGGCTACACCTTC. Amino acids: CASSLDGRPYGYTF.